This T cell receptor beta chain was recorded in a study of cytomegalovirus exposure and HLA in healthy donors. Study at large: A prior study identified 117 million unique TCR beta sequences from around 180 million T cells. Inside one of the first data releases sat 80 million to 95 million unique TCRs taken from HLA-typed donors.

As for this clone: Its antigen is not identified.

The study's findings and limits: A cluster of highly shared sequence variants was likely a sequencing artifact. TCR beta V segments were, for the most part, productive about 87% or about 30% of the time in an earlier analysis.

Trimming removed 3 bases at V and 10 bases at J, with 19 bases between. The germline V gene encodes CDR1 SGHVS and CDR2 FQNEAQ. The CDR3 extends over 15 amino acids. 60 Vbeta and 13 Jbeta primers were used in PCR. Method: immunoSEQ multiplex PCR; TCRdb's copy keeps in-frame clones and lacks some. Of some 120,000 clones listed, about 73% are singletons. The material sequenced was PBMCs. This clonotype originated in a woman aged 40 to 50 in good health and CMV-seronegative. The gene calls are TRBV7-8 and TRBJ2-1, with TRBD2 as a possible D gene (6 bases). Here the CDR3 DNA reads TGTGCCAGCAGCTTCGGAGGGGCGGCGGGGAGAGAGCAGTTCTTC. Residues: CASSFGGAAGREQFF.